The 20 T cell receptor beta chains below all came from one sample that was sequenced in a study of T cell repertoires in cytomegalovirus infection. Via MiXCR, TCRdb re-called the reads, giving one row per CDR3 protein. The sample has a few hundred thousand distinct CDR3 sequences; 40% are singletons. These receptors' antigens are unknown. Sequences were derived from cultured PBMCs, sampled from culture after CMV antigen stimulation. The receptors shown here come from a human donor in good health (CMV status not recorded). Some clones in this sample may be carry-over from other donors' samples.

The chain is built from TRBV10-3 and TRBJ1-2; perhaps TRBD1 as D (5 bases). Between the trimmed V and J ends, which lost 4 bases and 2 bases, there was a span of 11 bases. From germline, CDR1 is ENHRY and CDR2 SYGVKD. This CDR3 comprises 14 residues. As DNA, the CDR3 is TGTGCCATCAGTGGGGGGGGAAGAAACTATGGCTACACCTTC. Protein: CAISGGGRNYGYTF.

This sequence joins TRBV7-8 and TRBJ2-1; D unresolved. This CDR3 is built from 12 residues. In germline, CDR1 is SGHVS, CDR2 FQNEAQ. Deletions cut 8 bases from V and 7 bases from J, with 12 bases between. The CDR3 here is CASQDDGNEQFF. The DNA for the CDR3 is TGTGCCAGCCAGGACGACGGTAATGAGCAGTTCTTC.

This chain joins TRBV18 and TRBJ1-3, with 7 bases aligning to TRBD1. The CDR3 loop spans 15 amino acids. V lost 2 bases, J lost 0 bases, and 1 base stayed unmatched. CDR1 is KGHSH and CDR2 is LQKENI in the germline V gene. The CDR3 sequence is CASSPGTVSGNTIYF. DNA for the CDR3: TGTGCCAGCTCACCAGGGACAGTCTCTGGAAACACCATATATTTT.

The CDR3 DNA reads as TGTGCCAGCAGCCAACCCCCAGGGACAGGGTGGACTGAAGCTTTCTTT. It codes for CASSQPPGTGWTEAFF. The genes are TRBV7-9 and TRBJ1-1; 9 bases are shared with TRBD1. The CDR3 has 16 amino acids. Germline-derived CDR1 and CDR2 are SEHNR and FQNEAQ (reference sequence). V shed 5 bases and J 5 bases; nucleotides not matched to a gene: 12.

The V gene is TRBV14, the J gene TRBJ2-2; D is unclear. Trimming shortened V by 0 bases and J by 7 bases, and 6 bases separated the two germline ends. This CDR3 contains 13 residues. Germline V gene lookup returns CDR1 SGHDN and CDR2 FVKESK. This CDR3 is CASSQELFGELFF. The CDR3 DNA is TGTGCCAGCAGCCAAGAGCTGTTCGGGGAGCTGTTTTTT.

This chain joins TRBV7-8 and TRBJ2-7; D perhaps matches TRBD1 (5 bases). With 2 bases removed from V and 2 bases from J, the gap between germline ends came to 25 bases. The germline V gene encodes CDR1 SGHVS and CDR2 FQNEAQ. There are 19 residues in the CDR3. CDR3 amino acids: CASSLSYRFPQEFPYEQYF. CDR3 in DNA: TGTGCCAGCAGCTTAAGTTACCGATTTCCACAGGAATTTCCCTACGAGCAGTACTTC.

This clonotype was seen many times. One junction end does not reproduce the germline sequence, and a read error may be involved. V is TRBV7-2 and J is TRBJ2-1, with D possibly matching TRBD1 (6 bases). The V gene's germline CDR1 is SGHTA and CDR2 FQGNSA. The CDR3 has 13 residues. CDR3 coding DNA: TGTGCCAGCAGCTTAAGTAGTGCGACAGGTTCAGTCTTC. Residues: CASSLSSATGSVF. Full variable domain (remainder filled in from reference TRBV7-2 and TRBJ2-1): GAGVSQSPSNKVTEKGKDVELRCDPISGHTALYWYRQSLGQGLEFLIYFQGNSAPDKSGLPSDRFSAERTGGSVSTLTIQRTQQEDSAVYLCASSLSSATGSVFGPGTRLTVL.

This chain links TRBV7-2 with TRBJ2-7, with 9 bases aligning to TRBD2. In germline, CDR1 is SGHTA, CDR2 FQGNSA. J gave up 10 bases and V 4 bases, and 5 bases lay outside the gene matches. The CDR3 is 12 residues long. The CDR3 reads CASSSLGTSQYF. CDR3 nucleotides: TGTGCCAGCAGCTCCCTGGGGACTAGCCAGTACTTC.

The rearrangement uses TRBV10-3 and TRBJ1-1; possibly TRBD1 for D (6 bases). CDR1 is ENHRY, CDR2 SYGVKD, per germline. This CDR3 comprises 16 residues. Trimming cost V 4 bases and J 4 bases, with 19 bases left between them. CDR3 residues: CAISGYGQNATTEAFF. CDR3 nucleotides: TGTGCCATCAGTGGTTACGGACAGAACGCTACCACTGAAGCTTTCTTT.

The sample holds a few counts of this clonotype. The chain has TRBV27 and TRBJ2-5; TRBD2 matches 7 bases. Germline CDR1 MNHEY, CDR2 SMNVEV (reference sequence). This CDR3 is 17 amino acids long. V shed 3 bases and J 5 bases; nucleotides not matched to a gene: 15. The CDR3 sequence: CASSFRGGFGLSETQYF. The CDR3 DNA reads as TGTGCCAGCAGTTTTCGCGGGGGTTTTGGGCTGTCGGAGACCCAGTACTTC.

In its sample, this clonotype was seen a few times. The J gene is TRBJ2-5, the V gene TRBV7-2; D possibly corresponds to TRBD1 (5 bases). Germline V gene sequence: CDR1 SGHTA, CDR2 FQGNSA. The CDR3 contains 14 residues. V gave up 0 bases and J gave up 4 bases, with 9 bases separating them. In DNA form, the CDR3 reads TGTGCCAGCAGCTTAGCAGGGGATGGAGAGACCCAGTACTTC. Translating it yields CASSLAGDGETQYF.

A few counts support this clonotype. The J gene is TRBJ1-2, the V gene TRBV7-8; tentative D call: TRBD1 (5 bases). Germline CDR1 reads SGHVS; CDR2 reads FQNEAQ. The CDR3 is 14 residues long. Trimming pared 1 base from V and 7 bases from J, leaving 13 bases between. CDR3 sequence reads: CASSLVGGYGGYTF. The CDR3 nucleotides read TGTGCCAGCAGCTTAGTGGGGGGGTACGGTGGCTACACCTTC.

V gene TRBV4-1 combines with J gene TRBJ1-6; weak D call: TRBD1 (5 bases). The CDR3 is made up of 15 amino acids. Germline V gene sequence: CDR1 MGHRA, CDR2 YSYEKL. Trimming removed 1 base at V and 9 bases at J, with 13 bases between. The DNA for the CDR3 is TGCGCCAGCAGCCAAGCGCAGACAGTAATTTCACCCCTCCACTTT. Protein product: CASSQAQTVISPLHF.

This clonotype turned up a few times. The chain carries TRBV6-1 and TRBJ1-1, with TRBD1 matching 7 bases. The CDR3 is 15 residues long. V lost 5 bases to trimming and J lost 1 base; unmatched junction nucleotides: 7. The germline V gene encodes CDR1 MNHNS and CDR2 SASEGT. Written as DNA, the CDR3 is TGTGCCAGCAGTTTCTTCCGGACAGGGAACACTGAAGCTTTCTTT. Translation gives CASSFFRTGNTEAFF.

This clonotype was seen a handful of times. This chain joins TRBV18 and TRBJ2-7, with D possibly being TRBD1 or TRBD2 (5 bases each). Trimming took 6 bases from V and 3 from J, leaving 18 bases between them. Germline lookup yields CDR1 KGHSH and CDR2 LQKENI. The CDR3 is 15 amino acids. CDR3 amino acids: CASSQSGPGHYEQYF. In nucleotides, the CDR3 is TGTGCCAGCTCCCAGTCGGGACCAGGACACTACGAGCAGTACTTC.

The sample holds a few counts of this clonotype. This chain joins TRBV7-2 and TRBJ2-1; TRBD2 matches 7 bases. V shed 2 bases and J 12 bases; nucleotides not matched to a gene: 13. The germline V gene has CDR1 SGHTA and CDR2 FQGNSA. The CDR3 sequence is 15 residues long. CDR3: CASSLRGLSAGAQFF. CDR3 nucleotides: TGTGCCAGCAGCTTAAGAGGGTTATCGGCGGGAGCGCAGTTCTTC.

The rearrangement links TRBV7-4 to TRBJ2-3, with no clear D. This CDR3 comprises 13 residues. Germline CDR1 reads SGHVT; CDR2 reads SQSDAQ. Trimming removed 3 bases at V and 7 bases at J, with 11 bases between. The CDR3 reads CASSFSTPNTQYF. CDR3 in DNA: TGTGCCAGCAGCTTCTCCACCCCCAATACGCAGTATTTT.

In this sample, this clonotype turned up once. The CDR3 protein is CASSFRQGRDTQYF. The DNA of the CDR3 is TGTGCCAGCAGCTTCCGGCAGGGAAGGGATACGCAGTATTTT. This chain joins TRBV3-1 and TRBJ2-3; possible D gene TRBD1, 5 bases. Per the germline V gene, CDR1 is LGHDT and CDR2 is YNNKEL (reference sequence). The V end was cut by 5 bases, the J end by 6 bases, with 15 bases between. CDR3 length: 14 amino acids.

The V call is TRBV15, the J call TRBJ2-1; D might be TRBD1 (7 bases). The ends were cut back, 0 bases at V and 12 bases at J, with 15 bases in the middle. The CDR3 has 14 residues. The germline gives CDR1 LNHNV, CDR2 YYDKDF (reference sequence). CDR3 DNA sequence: TGTGCCACCAGCAGAGATCGGCAGGGGGGTGGGCAGTTCTTC. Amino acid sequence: CATSRDRQGGGQFF.

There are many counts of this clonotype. In DNA form, the CDR3 reads TGTGCCAGCAGCTTAGCGTATGGAGCGGGCGAGCAGTACTTC. Amino acid sequence: CASSLAYGAGEQYF. The rearrangement uses TRBV7-2 and TRBJ2-7; maybe TRBD2 (6 bases). The CDR3 is made up of 14 amino acids. Germline values: CDR1 SGHTA, CDR2 FQGNSA. V gave up 0 bases and J gave up 6 bases, with 12 bases separating them.